This T cell receptor (beta chain) was sequenced during a study of shared clonotypes between healthy human individuals. Study conclusions and caveats: Sampling used blood alone; tissue repertoires probably differ. It was anticipated that sequencing depth would influence how many clonotypes donors shared.

Concerning this clone: Its antigen remains unidentified.

The ends were cut back, 3 bases at V and 2 bases at J, with 10 bases in the middle. The CDR3 is 14 residues long. Germline CDR1 is MGHDK and CDR2 is SYGVNS. In the original workflow: Sequence data from immunoSEQ were junction-only and lacked quality scores; consequently, filtering differed. TCRdb's table, derived via immunoSEQ multiplex PCR, lists solely in-frame clones and lacks some. For V, J and clone size, that table is used; D and trimming come from the DNA. The data show a few million clones, under 95% seen once. V gene TRBV25-1 combines with J gene TRBJ1-2, with D perhaps TRBD1 (6 bases). Sequencing was carried out using naive CD4+ T cells from PBMCs. Documented subset: CD45RA+ positively selected. The sequence was collected from a man aged 18-30 years in good health. Some clones in this sample may be carry-over from other donors' samples. In nucleotides, the CDR3 is TGTGCCAGCAGTGAGATGACAGGAAACTATGGCTACACCTTC. Its translation is CASSEMTGNYGYTF.